This TCR beta chain was found in a study of T cells in localized non-small cell lung cancer. General study points: Longer overall survival was seen with higher T cell density measured in blood. Tumor showed lower T cell clonality than uninvolved adjacent lung, where it was highest. The study sequenced only one region of the tumor. As a result, intratumor heterogeneity could not be excluded and remains possible. Adjacent lung had a median approximately 57 of the 100 largest tumor clones.

Comments on this clone: Its antigen is undetermined.

V shed 5 bases and J shed 3 bases, with 10 bases lying between them. The CDR3 is 13 residues long. Per germline, CDR1 MNHNY and CDR2 SVGAGI (reference sequence). The data were produced by immunoSEQ multiplex PCR, yet TCRdb's version contains in-frame clones alone and is incomplete. The sample lists around 43,000 clones, approximately 86% seen once, with approximately 3.5% in the top ten. The chain employs TRBV6-6 and TRBJ2-5; possible D gene TRBD2, 6 bases. Sequencing used peripheral blood, obtained before any cancer treatment. This receptor was taken from a man aged 18-55 years with stage I lung adenocarcinoma. The DNA of the CDR3 is TGTGCCAGCAGTGTACCGGGAGAAGAGACCCAGTACTTC. Translation: CASSVPGEETQYF.